Listed below are T cell receptor beta chains from one sample, sequenced in a study of blood T cell repertoires in COVID-19. Repertoires were generated with immunoSEQ multiplex PCR, while TCRdb's copy carries only in-frame clones and drops some. This table holds approximately 120,000 clones, roughly four fifths found once. The specimen was peripheral blood. Source of these receptors: a woman between 50 and 59 years old with acute or convalescent COVID-19. Both conserved end residues are part of each CDR3. Each record gives: D gene, J gene, V gene, clone size, CDR3 protein, CDR3 DNA. D genes are given only for firm matches. Clone size is stated in some rows and not others, as once, few, many or a class when expanded.

d_call: TRBD1; j_call: TRBJ1-4; v_call: TRBV19; clone_size: NA; cdr3_aa: CASSIEGTGWNEKLFF; cdr3_nt: TGTGCCAGTAGCATTGAAGGGACAGGATGGAATGAAAAACTGTTTTTT
d_call: NA; j_call: TRBJ1-6; v_call: TRBV7-8; clone_size: NA; cdr3_aa: CASSSNRRTSYNSPLHF; cdr3_nt: TGTGCCAGCAGCTCGAACAGGAGAACCTCCTATAATTCACCCCTCCACTTT
d_call: NA; j_call: TRBJ1-1; v_call: TRBV4-1; clone_size: NA; cdr3_aa: CASSQIKPGLTEAFF; cdr3_nt: TGCGCCAGCAGCCAAATAAAACCAGGGTTGACTGAAGCTTTCTTT
d_call: NA; j_call: TRBJ1-2; v_call: TRBV6-1; clone_size: NA; cdr3_aa: CASSEDDRPGGYTF; cdr3_nt: TGTGCCAGCAGTGAAGATGACCGGCCGGGGGGCTACACCTTC
d_call: NA; j_call: TRBJ1-1; v_call: TRBV28; clone_size: NA; cdr3_aa: CASSFGLSGRGGTEAFF; cdr3_nt: TGTGCCAGCAGTTTCGGACTTTCGGGTCGGGGAGGCACTGAAGCTTTCTTT
d_call: TRBD1; j_call: TRBJ1-6; v_call: TRBV2; clone_size: NA; cdr3_aa: CASRFRDSYNSPLHF; cdr3_nt: TGTGCCAGCAGATTCCGGGACAGTTATAATTCACCCCTCCACTTT
d_call: NA; j_call: TRBJ2-7; v_call: TRBV19; clone_size: once; cdr3_aa: CASSIQMSVESYEQYF; cdr3_nt: TGTGCCAGTAGTATACAAATGTCGGTCGAATCCTACGAGCAGTACTTC
d_call: TRBD2; j_call: TRBJ2-1; v_call: TRBV12-5; clone_size: NA; cdr3_aa: CASALEGGYNEQFF; cdr3_nt: TGTGCTAGTGCCTTGGAGGGAGGGTACAATGAGCAGTTCTTC
d_call: TRBD1; j_call: TRBJ2-5; v_call: TRBV5-1; clone_size: NA; cdr3_aa: CASSVGTGQETQYF; cdr3_nt: TGCGCCAGCAGCGTCGGGACAGGTCAAGAGACCCAGTACTTC
d_call: NA; j_call: TRBJ1-5; v_call: TRBV12-3/TRBV12-4; clone_size: NA; cdr3_aa: CASSLLADQPQHF; cdr3_nt: TGTGCCAGCAGTCTCCTGGCGGATCAGCCCCAGCATTTT
d_call: NA; j_call: TRBJ2-7; v_call: TRBV6-6; clone_size: NA; cdr3_aa: CASRIDGTGAYEQYF; cdr3_nt: TGTGCCAGCAGGATCGACGGCACCGGGGCCTACGAGCAGTACTTC
d_call: NA; j_call: TRBJ2-7; v_call: TRBV5-1; clone_size: NA; cdr3_aa: CASSWEGQTYEQYF; cdr3_nt: TGCGCCAGCAGCTGGGAGGGACAAACCTACGAGCAGTACTTC
d_call: TRBD1; j_call: TRBJ2-1; v_call: TRBV5-1; clone_size: NA; cdr3_aa: CASSLEDRSYNEQFF; cdr3_nt: TGCGCCAGCAGCTTGGAGGACAGGTCCTACAATGAGCAGTTCTTC
d_call: TRBD1; j_call: TRBJ2-2; v_call: TRBV10-2; clone_size: few; cdr3_aa: CASSDGGSGGDANTGELFF; cdr3_nt: TGCGCCAGCAGTGATGGAGGCTCAGGGGGCGACGCGAACACCGGGGAGCTGTTTTTT
d_call: NA; j_call: TRBJ2-7; v_call: TRBV7-8; clone_size: NA; cdr3_aa: CASSLAPQGTYEQYF; cdr3_nt: TGTGCCAGCAGCTTAGCGCCACAGGGTACATACGAGCAGTACTTC
d_call: NA; j_call: TRBJ1-2; v_call: TRBV7-9; clone_size: few; cdr3_aa: CASQRTVDYGYTF; cdr3_nt: TGTGCCAGCCAGCGGACGGTGGACTATGGCTACACCTTC
d_call: NA; j_call: TRBJ2-2; v_call: TRBV3-1/TRBV3-2; clone_size: NA; cdr3_aa: CASSRSGTLNTGELFF; cdr3_nt: TGTGCCAGCAGCCGGTCCGGGACTCTGAACACCGGGGAGCTGTTTTTT
d_call: TRBD2; j_call: TRBJ2-1; v_call: TRBV9; clone_size: NA; cdr3_aa: CASSTHRATSGAYNEQFF; cdr3_nt: TGTGCCAGCAGCACCCACCGGGCCACTAGCGGGGCTTACAATGAGCAGTTCTTC
d_call: NA; j_call: TRBJ1-5; v_call: TRBV20-1; clone_size: NA; cdr3_aa: CSASTNGYNSNQPQHF; cdr3_nt: TGCAGTGCTAGTACTAACGGGTACAATAGCAATCAGCCCCAGCATTTT
d_call: NA; j_call: TRBJ1-1; v_call: TRBV6-5; clone_size: NA; cdr3_aa: CASSYVGNKAEAFF; cdr3_nt: TGTGCCAGCAGTTACGTCGGGAATAAGGCTGAAGCTTTCTTT
d_call: NA; j_call: TRBJ2-2; v_call: TRBV14; clone_size: NA; cdr3_aa: CASSPYPGGGELFF; cdr3_nt: TGTGCCAGCAGCCCGTACCCCGGGGGCGGGGAGCTGTTTTTT
d_call: NA; j_call: TRBJ1-2; v_call: TRBV6-5; clone_size: NA; cdr3_aa: CASSYSGAGYGYTF; cdr3_nt: TGTGCCAGCAGTTACTCGGGGGCAGGCTATGGCTACACCTTC
d_call: NA; j_call: TRBJ1-1; v_call: TRBV9; clone_size: NA; cdr3_aa: CASSVSRVNTEAFF; cdr3_nt: TGTGCCAGCAGCGTATCCAGGGTGAACACTGAAGCTTTCTTT
d_call: NA; j_call: TRBJ1-3; v_call: TRBV6-5; clone_size: NA; cdr3_aa: CASSLVAEVTIYF; cdr3_nt: TGTGCCAGCAGCCTCGTAGCGGAGGTCACCATATATTTT
d_call: NA; j_call: TRBJ2-7; v_call: TRBV13; clone_size: NA; cdr3_aa: CASRQGGSSYEQYF; cdr3_nt: TGTGCCAGCAGGCAAGGGGGTTCCTCCTACGAGCAGTACTTC
d_call: NA; j_call: TRBJ1-5; v_call: TRBV27; clone_size: NA; cdr3_aa: CASSLQSGSGQPQHF; cdr3_nt: TGTGCCAGCAGCCTACAGTCCGGCTCGGGGCAGCCCCAGCATTTT
d_call: NA; j_call: TRBJ1-1; v_call: TRBV7-3; clone_size: NA; cdr3_aa: CASSLSGVNTEAFF; cdr3_nt: TGTGCCAGCAGCTTATCAGGGGTGAACACTGAAGCTTTCTTT
d_call: NA; j_call: TRBJ1-6; v_call: TRBV10-3; clone_size: NA; cdr3_aa: CAISNQVDSPLHF; cdr3_nt: TGTGCCATCAGTAACCAGGTTGACTCACCCCTCCACTTT
d_call: NA; j_call: TRBJ1-1; v_call: TRBV7-2; clone_size: NA; cdr3_aa: CASSIRGKMNTEAFF; cdr3_nt: TGTGCCAGCAGCATAAGGGGCAAAATGAACACTGAAGCTTTCTTT
d_call: TRBD1; j_call: TRBJ1-4; v_call: TRBV9; clone_size: NA; cdr3_aa: CASSSETGGKLFF; cdr3_nt: TGTGCCAGCAGCTCCGAGACAGGGGGGAAACTGTTTTTT
d_call: NA; j_call: TRBJ2-1; v_call: TRBV9; clone_size: NA; cdr3_aa: CASSSRRESYNEQFF; cdr3_nt: TGTGCCAGCAGCTCCCGTCGGGAGTCTTACAATGAGCAGTTCTTC
d_call: TRBD2; j_call: TRBJ2-5; v_call: TRBV7-6; clone_size: NA; cdr3_aa: CASSSWTSGGHQETQYF; cdr3_nt: TGTGCCAGCAGCTCCTGGACTAGCGGGGGGCACCAAGAGACCCAGTACTTC
d_call: NA; j_call: TRBJ2-1; v_call: TRBV9; clone_size: NA; cdr3_aa: CASSVGWGENNEQFF; cdr3_nt: TGTGCCAGCAGCGTTGGTTGGGGGGAAAACAATGAGCAGTTCTTC
d_call: TRBD2; j_call: TRBJ2-3; v_call: TRBV7-3; clone_size: NA; cdr3_aa: CASSLLAGFTDTQYF; cdr3_nt: TGTGCCAGCAGCTTATTAGCGGGATTCACAGATACGCAGTATTTT
d_call: TRBD2; j_call: TRBJ2-5; v_call: TRBV5-4; clone_size: few; cdr3_aa: CASSLSGGDETQYF; cdr3_nt: TGTGCCAGCAGCTTAAGTGGGGGGGACGAGACCCAGTACTTC
d_call: NA; j_call: TRBJ2-5; v_call: TRBV30; clone_size: few; cdr3_aa: CAWTRQFQETQYF; cdr3_nt: TGTGCCTGGACGAGGCAGTTCCAAGAGACCCAGTACTTC
d_call: TRBD1; j_call: TRBJ1-1; v_call: TRBV25-1; clone_size: NA; cdr3_aa: CASSHTPGQGSTEAFF; cdr3_nt: TGTGCCAGCAGTCACACTCCGGGACAGGGAAGTACTGAAGCTTTCTTT
d_call: NA; j_call: TRBJ1-3; v_call: TRBV9; clone_size: NA; cdr3_aa: CASSVDPGTYSGNTIYF; cdr3_nt: TGTGCCAGCAGCGTCGACCCGGGGACATACTCTGGAAACACCATATATTTT
d_call: NA; j_call: TRBJ2-5; v_call: TRBV19; clone_size: NA; cdr3_aa: CASSIDHRPGETQYF; cdr3_nt: TGTGCCAGTAGTATAGATCACAGGCCCGGAGAGACCCAGTACTTC
d_call: NA; j_call: TRBJ1-2; v_call: TRBV6-5; clone_size: NA; cdr3_aa: CASSSVGGNYGYTF; cdr3_nt: TGTGCCAGCAGTTCGGTAGGAGGGAACTATGGCTACACCTTC
d_call: NA; j_call: TRBJ2-7; v_call: TRBV28; clone_size: few; cdr3_aa: CASSFGKREQYF; cdr3_nt: TGTGCCAGCAGTTTCGGGAAGAGAGAGCAGTACTTC
d_call: TRBD1; j_call: TRBJ1-4; v_call: TRBV3-1/TRBV3-2; clone_size: NA; cdr3_aa: CASSQRRTGNEKLFF; cdr3_nt: TGTGCCAGCAGCCAAAGGCGGACAGGGAATGAAAAACTGTTTTTT
d_call: TRBD1; j_call: TRBJ2-7; v_call: TRBV11-1; clone_size: NA; cdr3_aa: CASGEPGQPYEQYF; cdr3_nt: TGTGCCAGCGGGGAGCCGGGACAGCCTTACGAGCAGTACTTC
d_call: NA; j_call: TRBJ2-3; v_call: TRBV6-5; clone_size: NA; cdr3_aa: CASRRTGPRTDTQYF; cdr3_nt: TGTGCCAGCAGGAGAACAGGGCCACGCACAGATACGCAGTATTTT
d_call: NA; j_call: TRBJ1-3; v_call: TRBV10-3; clone_size: NA; cdr3_aa: CAINRGGNTIYF; cdr3_nt: TGTGCCATCAATCGCGGTGGAAACACCATATATTTT
d_call: TRBD1; j_call: TRBJ1-4; v_call: TRBV7-9; clone_size: NA; cdr3_aa: CASSGDRENEKLFF; cdr3_nt: TGTGCCAGCAGCGGCGACAGGGAGAATGAAAAACTGTTTTTT
d_call: NA; j_call: TRBJ1-6; v_call: TRBV7-9; clone_size: NA; cdr3_aa: CASSLDERPLHF; cdr3_nt: TGTGCCAGCAGCTTAGATGAGAGGCCCCTCCACTTT
d_call: NA; j_call: TRBJ1-2; v_call: TRBV5-1; clone_size: NA; cdr3_aa: CASSPGFTDNPYGYTF; cdr3_nt: TGCGCCAGCAGCCCGGGCTTTACGGACAATCCCTATGGCTACACCTTC
d_call: TRBD1; j_call: TRBJ1-1; v_call: TRBV18; clone_size: NA; cdr3_aa: CASSPGTGWNTEAFF; cdr3_nt: TGTGCCAGCTCACCCGGGACAGGTTGGAACACTGAAGCTTTCTTT
d_call: TRBD1; j_call: TRBJ2-5; v_call: TRBV3-1/TRBV3-2; clone_size: once; cdr3_aa: CASSPSGTGEFETQYF; cdr3_nt: TGTGCCAGCAGCCCCTCCGGGACAGGGGAGTTCGAGACCCAGTACTTC
d_call: NA; j_call: TRBJ1-2; v_call: TRBV28; clone_size: NA; cdr3_aa: CASSQRRTTNYGYTF; cdr3_nt: TGTGCCAGCAGTCAACGGAGGACTACTAACTATGGCTACACCTTC
d_call: NA; j_call: TRBJ1-1; v_call: TRBV30; clone_size: NA; cdr3_aa: CAWSSRMNTEAFF; cdr3_nt: TGTGCCTGGAGTAGTAGAATGAACACTGAAGCTTTCTTT
d_call: TRBD2; j_call: TRBJ2-7; v_call: TRBV30; clone_size: NA; cdr3_aa: CAWVRRGAYEQYF; cdr3_nt: TGTGCCTGGGTGCGGCGGGGGGCCTACGAGCAGTACTTC
d_call: NA; j_call: TRBJ2-1; v_call: TRBV2; clone_size: NA; cdr3_aa: CASSELAELYNEQFF; cdr3_nt: TGTGCCAGCAGTGAACTGGCGGAACTATACAATGAGCAGTTCTTC
d_call: NA; j_call: TRBJ2-1; v_call: TRBV7-3; clone_size: NA; cdr3_aa: CASSFAGGYNEQFF; cdr3_nt: TGTGCCAGCAGCTTCGCGGGCGGCTACAATGAGCAGTTCTTC
d_call: TRBD1; j_call: TRBJ2-7; v_call: TRBV27; clone_size: NA; cdr3_aa: CASSYSGTGYEQYF; cdr3_nt: TGTGCCAGCAGTTATTCCGGGACAGGCTACGAGCAGTACTTC
d_call: NA; j_call: TRBJ1-5; v_call: TRBV2; clone_size: NA; cdr3_aa: CASKSYRAGNQPQHF; cdr3_nt: TGTGCCAGCAAATCATACAGGGCGGGCAATCAGCCCCAGCATTTT
d_call: TRBD1; j_call: TRBJ2-5; v_call: TRBV5-1; clone_size: medium-sized; cdr3_aa: CASSWGTEETQYF; cdr3_nt: TGCGCCAGCAGCTGGGGGACAGAAGAGACCCAGTACTTC
d_call: TRBD2; j_call: TRBJ2-5; v_call: TRBV19; clone_size: NA; cdr3_aa: CASSTSLAGVQTQYF; cdr3_nt: TGTGCCAGTAGTACTTCACTAGCGGGAGTGCAGACCCAGTACTTC
d_call: NA; j_call: TRBJ1-2; v_call: TRBV6-6; clone_size: NA; cdr3_aa: CASKVTGSGDGYTF; cdr3_nt: TGTGCCAGCAAGGTAACAGGGTCTGGTGATGGCTACACCTTC